The 4 T cell receptor beta chains below were found in one sample sequenced in a study of glioma-infiltrating T cells. The iRepertoire nested amplicon-rescue multiplex PCR amplified TCR alpha and beta CDR3s from RNA. TCRdb reprocessed the multiplex PCR reads via MiXCR and lists one record per CDR3 protein. The table shows tens of thousands of distinct CDR3 sequences, with about 23% occurring only once. The sample was glioma tissue, nonneoplastic brain tissue, or PBMCs (not recorded which). The origin of the receptors is a human donor with low-grade glioma or glioblastoma, undergoing nonglioma brain surgery, or in good health (not recorded which).

This clonotype was seen ten or more times. The J gene is TRBJ2-7, the V gene TRBV11-2, with D tentatively TRBD1 (6 bases). There are 14 residues in the CDR3. Between the trimmed V and J ends, which lost 5 bases and 1 base, there was a span of 12 bases. Looked up from germline, CDR1 is SGHAT and CDR2 is FQNNGV. CDR3 bases: TGTGCCAGCAGCCCAGGGGTAAGATCCTACGAGCAGTACTTC. This codes for CASSPGVRSYEQYF.

This clonotype has just a few counts. For the CDR3, the DNA is TGTGCCAGTAGTATTGGGGACAGGGGGCGAGGCACTGAAGCTTTCTTT. Encoded protein: CASSIGDRGRGTEAFF. This chain uses TRBV19 with TRBJ1-1, with 12 bases that match TRBD1. Germline assignment: CDR1 LNHDA and CDR2 SQIVND (reference sequence). The CDR3 spans 16 residues. J was trimmed by 4 bases and V by 3 bases; bases with no gene match: 6.

This chain connects TRBV5-6 to TRBJ1-6; D remains unclear. Trimming took off 2 bases at V and 11 bases at J, with 11 bases between the two ends. Per germline, CDR1 SGHDT and CDR2 YYEEEE. The CDR3 runs to 13 residues. Here the CDR3 DNA reads TGTGCCAGCAGCTTACGGGAGAATCCACCCCTCCACTTT. Encoded protein: CASSLRENPPLHF.

V is TRBV12-3 or TRBV12-4 and J is TRBJ1-6, with 9 bases fitting TRBD1. The CDR3 has 16 amino acids. Trimming took 6 bases from V and 0 from J; bases not matched to a gene: 3. CDR3 residues: CASSRGQGSYNSPLHF. The CDR3, as DNA: TGTGCCAGCAGCCGGGGACAGGGCTCCTATAATTCACCCCTCCACTTT.